Reported below is one TCR beta chain. V was clipped by 0 bases and J by 0 bases, with 10 bases between them. The CDR3 extends over 16 amino acids. In germline, CDR1 is LGHNA, CDR2 YSLEER. The sample comes from a study of patients and donors after allogeneic stem cell transplantation. From the RT-PCR reads, TCRdb called clonotypes with MiXCR, one entry per CDR3 protein. Among tens of thousands of distinct CDR3 sequences listed, roughly 43% were seen once. This receptor was identified in a human donor who was either an allogeneic HSCT recipient or a stem cell or donor lymphocyte infusion donor (not recorded which). It is not recorded whose cells these are; they may come from a transplant donor. The chain recombines TRBV4-3 with TRBJ2-3; D unclear. Sequenced input: blood, either unsorted or a sorted T cell fraction (not recorded which). CDR3 DNA: TGCGCCAGCAGCCAAGATCGTGGTTTTAGCACAGATACGCAGTATTTT. Encoded protein: CASSQDRGFSTDTQYF.